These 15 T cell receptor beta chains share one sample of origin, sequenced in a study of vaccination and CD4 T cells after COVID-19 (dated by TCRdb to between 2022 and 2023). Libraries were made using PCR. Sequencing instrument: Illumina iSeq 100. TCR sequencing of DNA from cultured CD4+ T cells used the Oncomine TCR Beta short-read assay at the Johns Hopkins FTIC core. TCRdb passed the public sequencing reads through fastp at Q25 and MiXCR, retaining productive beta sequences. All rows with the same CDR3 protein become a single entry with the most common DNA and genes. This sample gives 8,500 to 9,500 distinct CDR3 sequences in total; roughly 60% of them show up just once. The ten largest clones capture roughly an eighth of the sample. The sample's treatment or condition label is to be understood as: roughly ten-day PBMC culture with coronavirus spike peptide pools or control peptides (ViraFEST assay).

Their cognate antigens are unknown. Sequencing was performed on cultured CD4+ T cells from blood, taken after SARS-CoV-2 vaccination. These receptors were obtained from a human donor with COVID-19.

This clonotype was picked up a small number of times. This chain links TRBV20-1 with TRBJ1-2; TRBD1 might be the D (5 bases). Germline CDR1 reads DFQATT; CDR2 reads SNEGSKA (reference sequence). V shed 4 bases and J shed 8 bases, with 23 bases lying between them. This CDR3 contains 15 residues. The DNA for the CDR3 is TGCAGTGCTAAGGATCCTGGGGGTGGGCATGGAGGCTACACCTTC. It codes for CSAKDPGGGHGGYTF.

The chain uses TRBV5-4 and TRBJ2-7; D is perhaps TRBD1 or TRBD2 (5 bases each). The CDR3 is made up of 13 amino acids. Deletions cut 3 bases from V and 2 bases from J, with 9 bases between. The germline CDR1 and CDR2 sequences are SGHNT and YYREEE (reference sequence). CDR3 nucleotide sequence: TGTGCCAGCAGCTCAAGGGACGCCTACGAGCAGTACTTC. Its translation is CASSSRDAYEQYF. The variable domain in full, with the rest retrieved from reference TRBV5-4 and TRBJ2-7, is ETGVTQSPTHLIKTRGQQVTLRCSSQSGHNTVSWYQQALGQGPQFIFQYYREEENGRGNFPPRFSGLQFPNYSSELNVNALELDDSALYLCASSSRDAYEQYFGPGTRLTVT.

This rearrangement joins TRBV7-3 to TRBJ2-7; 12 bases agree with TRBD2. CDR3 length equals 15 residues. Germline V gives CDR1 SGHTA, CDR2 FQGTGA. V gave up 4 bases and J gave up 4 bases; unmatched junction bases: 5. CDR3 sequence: CASSSRLAGVYEQYF. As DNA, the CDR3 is TGTGCCAGCAGCTCGAGACTAGCGGGGGTGTACGAGCAGTACTTC.

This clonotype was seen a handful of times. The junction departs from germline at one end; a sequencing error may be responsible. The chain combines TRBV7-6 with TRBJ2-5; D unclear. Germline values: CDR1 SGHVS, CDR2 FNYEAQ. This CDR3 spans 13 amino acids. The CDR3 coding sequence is TGTGCTAGCAGCTTAGTACCGAGGGAGACCCAGTACTTC. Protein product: CASSLVPRETQYF.

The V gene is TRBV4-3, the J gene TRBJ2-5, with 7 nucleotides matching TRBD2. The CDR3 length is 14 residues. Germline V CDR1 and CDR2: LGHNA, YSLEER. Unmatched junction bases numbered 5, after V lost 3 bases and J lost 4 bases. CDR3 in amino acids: CASSHREGSETQYF. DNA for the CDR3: TGCGCCAGCAGCCATAGGGAGGGATCAGAGACCCAGTACTTC.

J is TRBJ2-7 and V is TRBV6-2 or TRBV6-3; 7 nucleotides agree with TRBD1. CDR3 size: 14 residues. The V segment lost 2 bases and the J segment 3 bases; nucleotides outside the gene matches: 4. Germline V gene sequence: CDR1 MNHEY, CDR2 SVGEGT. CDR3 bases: TGTGCCAGCAGTTACCTTGGACAGGACTACGAGCAGTACTTC. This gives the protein CASSYLGQDYEQYF.

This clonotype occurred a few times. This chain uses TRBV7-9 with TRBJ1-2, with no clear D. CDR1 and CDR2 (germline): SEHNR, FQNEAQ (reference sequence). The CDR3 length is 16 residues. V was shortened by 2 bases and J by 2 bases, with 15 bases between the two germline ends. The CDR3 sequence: CASSLLVGTPNYGYTF. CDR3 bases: TGTGCCAGCAGCTTATTGGTGGGAACCCCGAACTATGGCTACACCTTC.

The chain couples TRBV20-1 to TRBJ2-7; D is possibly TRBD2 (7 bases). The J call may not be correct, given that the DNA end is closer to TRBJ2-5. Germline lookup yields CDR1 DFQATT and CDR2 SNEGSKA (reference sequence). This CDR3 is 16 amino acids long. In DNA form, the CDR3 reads TGCAGTGCTAGAGTTTCGTCGGGGGGCTCGGGAGAGACCCAGTACTTC. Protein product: CSARVSSGGSGETQYF.

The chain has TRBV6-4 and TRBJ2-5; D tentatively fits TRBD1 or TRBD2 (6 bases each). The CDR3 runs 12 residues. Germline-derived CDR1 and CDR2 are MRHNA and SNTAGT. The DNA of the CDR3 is TGTCAAGGGGGGATAGGGCAAGAGACCCAGTACTTC. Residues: CQGGIGQETQYF.

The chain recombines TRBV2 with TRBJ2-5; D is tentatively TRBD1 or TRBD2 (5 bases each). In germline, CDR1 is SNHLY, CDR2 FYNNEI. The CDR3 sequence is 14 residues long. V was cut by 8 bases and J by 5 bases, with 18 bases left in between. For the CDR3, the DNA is TGTGCCAGCTCGAGGGGTGGGGTGGGGGAGACCCAGTACTTC. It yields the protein CASSRGGVGETQYF.

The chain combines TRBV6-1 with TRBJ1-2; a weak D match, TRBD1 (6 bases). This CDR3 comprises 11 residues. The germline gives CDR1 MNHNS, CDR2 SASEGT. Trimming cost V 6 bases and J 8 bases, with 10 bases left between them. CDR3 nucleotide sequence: TGTGCCAGCAGGCGGACAGAGGGCTACACCTTC. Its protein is CASRRTEGYTF.

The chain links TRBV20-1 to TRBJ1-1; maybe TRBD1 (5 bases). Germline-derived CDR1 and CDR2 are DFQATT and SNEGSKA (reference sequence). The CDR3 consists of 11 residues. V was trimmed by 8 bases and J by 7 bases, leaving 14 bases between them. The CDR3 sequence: CSCQGRYEAFF. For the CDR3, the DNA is TGCAGTTGCCAGGGAAGGTATGAAGCTTTCTTT.

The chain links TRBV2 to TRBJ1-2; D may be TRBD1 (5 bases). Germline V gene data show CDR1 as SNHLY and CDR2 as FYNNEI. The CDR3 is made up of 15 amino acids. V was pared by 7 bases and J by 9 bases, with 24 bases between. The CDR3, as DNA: TGTGCCAGCAACCGAATGGGATGGTCGGGGGGGAGCTACACCTTC. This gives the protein CASNRMGWSGGSYTF.

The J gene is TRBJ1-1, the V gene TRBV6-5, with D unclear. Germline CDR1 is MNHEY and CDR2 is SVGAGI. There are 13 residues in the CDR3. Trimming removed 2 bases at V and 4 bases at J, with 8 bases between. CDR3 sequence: CASSYPKGTEAFF. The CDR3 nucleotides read TGTGCCAGCAGTTACCCCAAGGGCACTGAAGCTTTCTTT.

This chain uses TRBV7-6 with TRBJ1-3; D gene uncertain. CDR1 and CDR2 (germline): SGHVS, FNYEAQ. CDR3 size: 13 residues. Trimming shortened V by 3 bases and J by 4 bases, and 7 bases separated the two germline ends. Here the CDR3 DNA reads TGTGCCAGCAGCTTGGGAGTCGGAAACACCATATATTTT. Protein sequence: CASSLGVGNTIYF.